This record concerns one T cell receptor (beta chain) sequence. In the original processing: Scientists estimated how many nucleated cells there were by amplifying reference gene primers. The method was immunoSEQ multiplex PCR; TCRdb's version includes in-frame clones alone and lacks a portion of them. The DNA gave D and trimming, while V, J and clone size come from that table. The sample contains more than 150,000 clones, more than 70% of which appear only once. This entry comes from a study of blood T cell repertoires in COVID-19. About the research overall: Specimens from acute and convalescent COVID-19 originated in the United States, Italy and Spain. Sample material is recorded as cDNA or gDNA derived from T cells, B-cell-depleted T cells, or PBMCs.

Per germline, CDR1 LNHDA and CDR2 SQIVND (reference sequence). V was pared by 5 bases and J by 5 bases, with 15 bases between. This CDR3 has 14 amino acids. Material for sequencing was peripheral blood. The rearrangement uses TRBV19 and TRBJ1-2; D may be TRBD1 (5 bases). The source is a man aged 40-50 years with active or convalescent COVID-19. The CDR3 loop reads CASSWQGLNYGYTF. CDR3 DNA sequence: TGTGCCAGTAGTTGGCAGGGCTTAAATTATGGCTACACCTTC.